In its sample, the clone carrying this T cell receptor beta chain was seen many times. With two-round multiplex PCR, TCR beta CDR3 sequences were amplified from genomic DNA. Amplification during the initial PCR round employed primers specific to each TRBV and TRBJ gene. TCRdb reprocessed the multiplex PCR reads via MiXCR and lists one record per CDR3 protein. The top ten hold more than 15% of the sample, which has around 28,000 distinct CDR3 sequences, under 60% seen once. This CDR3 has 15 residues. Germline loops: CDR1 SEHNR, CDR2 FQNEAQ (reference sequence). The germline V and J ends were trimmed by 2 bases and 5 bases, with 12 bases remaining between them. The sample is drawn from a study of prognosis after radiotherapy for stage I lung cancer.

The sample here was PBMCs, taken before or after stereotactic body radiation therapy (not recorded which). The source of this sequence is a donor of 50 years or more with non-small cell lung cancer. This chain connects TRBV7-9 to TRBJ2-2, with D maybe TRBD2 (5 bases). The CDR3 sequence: CASSLQDGVTGELFF. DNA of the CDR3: TGTGCCAGCAGCTTACAGGACGGGGTTACCGGGGAGCTGTTTTTT.